This T cell receptor beta chain comes out of a study of CD8+ T cells in alopecia areata. Treatment defined: oral pan-JAK inhibitor, 5-10 mg twice daily. The authors extracted RNA and reverse transcribed it into cDNA as the sequencing template. This table comes from immunoSEQ multiplex PCR, and its TCRdb copy is limited to in-frame clones, with some not included. This sample has a few hundred thousand clones, with roughly two fifths found just once. The CDR3 runs 11 residues. Germline V gene lookup returns CDR1 DFQATT and CDR2 SNEGSKA (reference sequence). The germline V and J ends were trimmed by 6 bases and 2 bases, with 7 bases remaining between them.

The clonotype was recovered from a human donor with alopecia areata. The source material was CD4+ T cells sorted from blood, sampled at approximately week 30, from a patient treated with tofacitinib. The V call is TRBV20-1, the J call TRBJ1-2; unclear D gene. Here the CDR3 DNA reads TGCAGTGCGGAGGACAACTATGGCTACACCTTC. It encodes CSAEDNYGYTF.